The 4 T cell receptor beta chains below all came from one sample that was sequenced in a study of cytomegalovirus exposure and HLA in healthy donors. The primer mix had 60 Vbeta and 13 Jbeta primers. Method: immunoSEQ multiplex PCR; TCRdb's copy keeps in-frame clones and lacks some. The sample has roughly 130,000 clones; roughly 70% are singletons. The sample was PBMCs. The receptors were sampled from a man aged 18-30 years in good health and CMV-seropositive.

The rearrangement joins TRBV28 to TRBJ2-1; the D is unclear. V lost 6 bases to trimming and J lost 6 bases, with 12 bases between them. The germline CDR1 and CDR2 sequences are MDHEN and SYDVKM. The CDR3 extends over 13 amino acids. The CDR3 bases are TGTGCCAGCAGAACGAGTACTCCCAATGAGCAGTTCTTC. The encoded protein is CASRTSTPNEQFF.

The rearrangement joins TRBV19 to TRBJ2-2; 9 nucleotides match TRBD2. Trimming at V came to 1 base and at J to 7 bases, leaving 4 bases not matched to a gene. The CDR3 extends over 15 amino acids. The germline gives CDR1 LNHDA, CDR2 SQIVND (reference sequence). The CDR3 is CASSIVSGSVGELFF. The CDR3 nucleotides read TGTGCCAGTAGTATAGTTAGCGGGAGTGTCGGGGAGCTGTTTTTT.

The chain combines TRBV30 with TRBJ2-1; 7 bases fit TRBD1. The junction had 13 bases not matched to a gene; V was cut back by 2 bases and J by 9 bases. This CDR3 comprises 15 residues. Germline V gene sequence: CDR1 GTSNPN, CDR2 SVGIG (reference sequence). This chain's CDR3 is CAWSLQGFVGSEQFF. For the CDR3, the DNA is TGTGCCTGGAGTCTACAGGGGTTTGTCGGTAGTGAGCAGTTCTTC.

The chain couples TRBV4-2 to TRBJ1-5, with TRBD1 as a possible D gene (6 bases). The V gene's germline CDR1 is LGHNA and CDR2 YNFKEQ. With 0 bases removed from V and 0 bases from J, the gap between germline ends came to 15 bases. The CDR3 runs 18 residues. CDR3 DNA sequence: TGTGCCAGCAGCCAAGACCTAGGGGACAACTATAGCAATCAGCCCCAGCATTTT. This encodes CASSQDLGDNYSNQPQHF.